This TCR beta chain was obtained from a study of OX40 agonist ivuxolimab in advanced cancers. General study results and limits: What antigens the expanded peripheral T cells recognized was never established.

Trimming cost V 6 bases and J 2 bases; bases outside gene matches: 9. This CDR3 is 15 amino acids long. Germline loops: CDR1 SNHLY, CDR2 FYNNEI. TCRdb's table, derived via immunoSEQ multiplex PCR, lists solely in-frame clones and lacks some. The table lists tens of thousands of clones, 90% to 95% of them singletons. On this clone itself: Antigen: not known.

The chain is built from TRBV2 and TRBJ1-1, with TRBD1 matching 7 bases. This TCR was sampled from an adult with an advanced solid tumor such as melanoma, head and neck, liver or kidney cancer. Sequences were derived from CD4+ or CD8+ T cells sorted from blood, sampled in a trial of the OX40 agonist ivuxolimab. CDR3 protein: CASRRDGQVNTEAFF. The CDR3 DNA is TGTGCCAGCAGGAGGGATGGACAGGTAAACACTGAAGCTTTCTTT. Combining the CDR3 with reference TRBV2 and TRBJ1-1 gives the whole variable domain EPEVTQTPSHQVTQMGQEVILRCVPISNHLYFYWYRQILGQKVEFLVSFYNNEISEKSEIFDDQFSVERPDGSNFTLKIRSTKLEDSAMYFCASRRDGQVNTEAFFGQGTRLTVV.